A single sample is the source of the 17 T cell receptor beta chains below, sequenced in a study of blood T cell repertoires in COVID-19. TCRdb keeps only in-frame clones here, not all; method: immunoSEQ multiplex PCR. The sample shows fewer than 200,000 clones, roughly 90% of them seen only once. Input material: peripheral blood. These receptor sequences come from a man between 65 and 85 years old with active or convalescent COVID-19.

V usage is TRBV15 and J usage is TRBJ1-1, with TRBD1 identical over 10 bases. The CDR3 is 18 residues long. Germline V gene lookup returns CDR1 LNHNV and CDR2 YYDKDF (reference sequence). Unmatched junction bases numbered 9, after V lost 1 base and J lost 1 base. The CDR3, as DNA: TGTGCCACCAGCAGAGGAGGGGACAGGGGTTGGCAGAACACTGAAGCTTTCTTT. Protein: CATSRGGDRGWQNTEAFF.

There are a few counts of this clone. The rearrangement uses TRBV29-1 and TRBJ1-1; weak D call: TRBD1 (6 bases). V was shortened by 5 bases and J by 7 bases, with 17 bases between the two germline ends. This CDR3 comprises 13 residues. CDR1 is SQVTM, CDR2 ANQGSEA, per germline. This CDR3 reads CSVTPKRGGEAFF. CDR3 bases: TGCAGCGTTACACCTAAACGAGGGGGTGAAGCTTTCTTT. Together with reference TRBV29-1 and TRBJ1-1, the CDR3 gives the full variable domain: SAVISQKPSRDICQRGTSLTIQCQVDSQVTMMFWYRQQPGQSLTLIATANQGSEATYESGFVIDKFPISRPNLTFSTLTVSNMSPEDSSIYLCSVTPKRGGEAFFGQGTRLTVV.

The chain joins TRBV12-5 to TRBJ1-1, with D possibly matching TRBD1 (6 bases). The CDR3 length is 16 residues. Germline V CDR1 and CDR2: LGHNT, FRNRAP. The germline V and J ends were trimmed by 1 base and 1 base, with 13 bases remaining between them. The CDR3 reads CASGLGSGGPNTEAFF. CDR3 coding DNA: TGTGCTAGTGGTTTGGGTTCCGGGGGGCCGAACACTGAAGCTTTCTTT. Full variable domain (rest looked up from reference TRBV12-5 and TRBJ1-1): DARVTQTPRHKVTEMGQEVTMRCQPILGHNTVFWYRQTMMQGLELLAYFRNRAPLDDSGMPKDRFSAEMPDATLATLKIQPSEPRDSAVYFCASGLGSGGPNTEAFFGQGTRLTVV.

The chain couples TRBV6-5 to TRBJ1-6, with 8 bases identical to TRBD1. Germline V gene sequence: CDR1 MNHEY, CDR2 SVGAGI. Trimming removed 2 bases from V and 8 bases from J; junction bases left unmatched: 8. The CDR3 contains 16 residues. The CDR3 sequence is CASSYGGRGRDSPLHF. The CDR3 region has the DNA TGTGCCAGCAGTTACGGGGGCAGGGGGCGGGATTCACCCCTCCACTTT.

The chain carries TRBV7-9 and TRBJ1-1, with TRBD1 identical over 10 bases. This CDR3 has 17 residues. CDR1 SEHNR and CDR2 FQNEAQ come from the germline V gene (reference sequence). The trim removed 1 base at V and 3 bases at J, leaving 8 bases unmatched. CDR3 DNA sequence: TGTGCCAGCAGCTTAGAGGATATTGGACAGGGGGACACTGAAGCTTTCTTT. Its protein product is CASSLEDIGQGDTEAFF.

This clone has a handful of counts. The V gene is TRBV15, the J gene TRBJ2-7, with D tentatively TRBD2 (6 bases). CDR3 length equals 15 residues. The germline V and J ends were trimmed by 0 bases and 3 bases, with 12 bases remaining between them. In germline, CDR1 is LNHNV, CDR2 YYDKDF (reference sequence). CDR3 DNA sequence: TGTGCCACCAGCAGAGATATGGGCGGGATCTACGAGCAGTACTTC. This translates into CATSRDMGGIYEQYF.

V and J are TRBV28 and TRBJ1-1; 10 nucleotides line up with TRBD1. This CDR3 has 15 residues. Germline trimming cut 6 bases from V and 4 bases from J; bases unmatched to any gene: 8. Germline V CDR1 and CDR2: MDHEN, SYDVKM. CDR3 bases: TGTGCCAGCAGACCGACAGGGGGCCGCGTCACTGAAGCTTTCTTT. This codes for CASRPTGGRVTEAFF.

This chain uses TRBV28 with TRBJ1-6; D is unclear. The germline CDR1 and CDR2 sequences are MDHEN and SYDVKM. Trimming cost V 5 bases and J 0 bases, with 11 bases left between them. The CDR3 extends over 16 amino acids. The CDR3 DNA reads as TGTGCCAGCAGTCTCCCCATGAGCTCCTATAATTCACCCCTCCACTTT. It translates to CASSLPMSSYNSPLHF.

This rearrangement joins TRBV5-1 to TRBJ2-7; 7 bases are a match to TRBD1. Germline lookup yields CDR1 SGHRS and CDR2 YFSETQ. The CDR3 length is 15 residues. Trimming at V came to 4 bases and at J to 1 base, leaving 8 bases not matched to a gene. The CDR3 loop is CASSHGTATSYEQYF. Here the CDR3 DNA reads TGCGCCAGCAGCCATGGGACAGCTACATCCTACGAGCAGTACTTC.

The rearrangement uses TRBV3-1 (or the pseudogene TRBV3-2) and TRBJ1-1; a possible D gene is TRBD1 (5 bases). The CDR3 is made up of 14 amino acids. Per the germline V gene, CDR1 is LGHDT and CDR2 is YNNKEL (reference sequence). Trimming shortened V by 1 base and J by 3 bases, and 9 bases separated the two germline ends. The CDR3 spells CASSQGAGDTEAFF. In nucleotides, the CDR3 is TGTGCCAGCAGCCAAGGGGCGGGGGACACTGAAGCTTTCTTT.

The chain uses TRBV29-1 and TRBJ1-2, with a tentative D call TRBD1 (6 bases). Trimming removed 6 bases from V and 3 bases from J, with 17 bases in between. The germline CDR1 and CDR2 sequences are SQVTM and ANQGSEA. The CDR3 spans 14 residues. The CDR3 spells CSVGRGSSDYGYTF. The CDR3 DNA reads as TGCAGCGTCGGCAGGGGAAGCTCGGACTATGGCTACACCTTC.

The chain employs TRBV9 and TRBJ2-1; 7 positions match TRBD2. CDR1 is SGDLS and CDR2 is YYNGEE in the germline V gene. V shed 0 bases and J 5 bases; nucleotides not matched to a gene: 8. This CDR3 is 16 amino acids long. CDR3 amino acids: CASSVGGRFSHNEQFF. CDR3 nucleotide sequence: TGTGCCAGCAGCGTAGGCGGGAGATTCTCACACAATGAGCAGTTCTTC.

The V call is TRBV15, the J call TRBJ2-2; D perhaps matches TRBD2 (5 bases). Between the trimmed V and J ends, which lost 1 base and 6 bases, there was a span of 9 bases. Germline-derived CDR1 and CDR2 are LNHNV and YYDKDF (reference sequence). There are 14 residues in the CDR3. The CDR3 DNA is TGTGCCACCAGCAGAGGAGGGTTTGCCGGGGAGCTGTTTTTT. This gives the protein CATSRGGFAGELFF.

The chain employs TRBV7-2 and TRBJ1-4; D unclear. Germline CDR1 SGHTA, CDR2 FQGNSA. V lost 0 bases and J 4 bases, leaving 6 bases between the germline ends. The CDR3 is 14 amino acids. In DNA form, the CDR3 reads TGTGCCAGCAGCTTAGCGGCAGTTAATGAAAAACTGTTTTTT. This encodes CASSLAAVNEKLFF.

This rearrangement joins TRBV10-1 to TRBJ2-3; D is undetermined. The CDR3 length is 13 residues. V was trimmed by 4 bases and J by 2 bases, leaving 7 bases between them. From germline, CDR1 is WNHNN and CDR2 SYGVQD (reference sequence). CDR3 in DNA: TGCGCCAGCAGTGGGGCATACACAGATACGCAGTATTTT. Residues: CASSGAYTDTQYF.

J is TRBJ2-5 and V is TRBV7-9, with D maybe TRBD2 (5 bases). This CDR3 has 14 amino acids. Trimming pared 1 base from V and 3 bases from J, leaving 9 bases between. Germline CDR1 reads SEHNR; CDR2 reads FQNEAQ (reference sequence). The CDR3 loop reads CASSLVVGEETQYF. CDR3 DNA: TGTGCCAGCAGCTTAGTGGTCGGGGAAGAGACCCAGTACTTC.

V gene TRBV5-1 combines with J gene TRBJ1-4; D gene unclear. Germline lookup yields CDR1 SGHRS and CDR2 YFSETQ. V gave up 5 bases and J gave up 8 bases, with 16 bases separating them. The CDR3 extends over 14 amino acids. The CDR3 sequence is CASRPGLQGEKLFF. In DNA form, the CDR3 reads TGCGCCAGCAGACCGGGATTACAAGGCGAAAAACTGTTTTTT. Drawing the rest from reference TRBV5-1 and TRBJ1-4, the complete variable domain is KAGVTQTPRYLIKTRGQQVTLSCSPISGHRSVSWYQQTPGQGLQFLFEYFSETQRNKGNFPGRFSGRQFSNSRSEMNVSTLELGDSALYLCASRPGLQGEKLFFGSGTQLSVL.